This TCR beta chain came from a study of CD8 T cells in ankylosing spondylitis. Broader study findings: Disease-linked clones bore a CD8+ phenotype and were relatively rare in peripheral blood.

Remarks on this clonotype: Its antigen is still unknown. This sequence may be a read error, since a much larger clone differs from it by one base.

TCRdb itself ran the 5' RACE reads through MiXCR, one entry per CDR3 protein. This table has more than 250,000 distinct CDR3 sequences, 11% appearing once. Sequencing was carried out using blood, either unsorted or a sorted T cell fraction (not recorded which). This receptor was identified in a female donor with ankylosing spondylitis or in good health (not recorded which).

The CDR3 sequence is CGVEDGDRASYNEQFF. The CDR3 DNA reads as TGCGGCGTTGAAGATGGGGACAGGGCCTCCTACAATGAGCAGTTCTTC. The chain is built from TRBV29-1 and TRBJ2-1; TRBD1 agrees at 9 bases. Germline assignment: CDR1 SQVTM and CDR2 ANQGSEA. The CDR3 is made up of 16 amino acids.